What follows are 2 T cell receptor beta chains derived from one specimen sequenced in a study of blood T cell repertoires in COVID-19. Sequencing was performed with immunoSEQ multiplex PCR; in TCRdb, only in-frame clones are kept and a portion is missing. The sample consists of about 200,000 clones, around nine tenths of them appearing once. Sequenced input: peripheral blood. These receptors were taken from a woman aged 40 to 49 with acute or convalescent COVID-19.

The chain employs TRBV3-1 (or the pseudogene TRBV3-2) and TRBJ2-3; D not certain. The germline CDR1 and CDR2 sequences are LGHDT and YNNKEL (reference sequence). Trimming shortened V by 0 bases and J by 4 bases, and 11 bases separated the two germline ends. This CDR3 region has 15 residues. The DNA of the CDR3 is TGTGCCAGCAGCCAAGAGTATCTAGAACCAGATACGCAGTATTTT. Translation: CASSQEYLEPDTQYF.

This chain uses TRBV30 with TRBJ1-2; D is unresolved. V was cut by 2 bases and J by 6 bases, with 7 bases left in between. CDR1 and CDR2 from the germline V gene are GTSNPN and SVGIG (reference sequence). The CDR3 is 11 amino acids. The CDR3 loop reads CAWSRADGYTF. The CDR3 bases are TGTGCCTGGAGTCGCGCTGATGGCTACACCTTC.